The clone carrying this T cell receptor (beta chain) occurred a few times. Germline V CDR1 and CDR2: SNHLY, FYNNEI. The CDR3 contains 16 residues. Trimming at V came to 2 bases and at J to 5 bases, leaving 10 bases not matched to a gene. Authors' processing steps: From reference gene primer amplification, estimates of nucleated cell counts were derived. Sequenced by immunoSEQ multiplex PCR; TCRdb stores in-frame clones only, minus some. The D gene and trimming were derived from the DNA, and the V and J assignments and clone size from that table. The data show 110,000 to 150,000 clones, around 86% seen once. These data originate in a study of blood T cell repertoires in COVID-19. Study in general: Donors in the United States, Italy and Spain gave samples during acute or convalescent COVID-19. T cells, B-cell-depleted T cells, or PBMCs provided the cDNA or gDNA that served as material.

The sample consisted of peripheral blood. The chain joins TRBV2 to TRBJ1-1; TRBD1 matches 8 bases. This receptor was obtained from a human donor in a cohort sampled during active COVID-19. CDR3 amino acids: CASSESIWTGRTEAFF. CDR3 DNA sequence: TGTGCCAGCAGTGAATCGATTTGGACAGGGAGAACTGAAGCTTTCTTT.